Each of the 10 T cell receptor beta chains below was sequenced from the same sample in a study of prognosis after radiotherapy for stage I lung cancer. From genomic DNA, two-round multiplex PCR was used to amplify TCR beta CDR3. First-round PCR amplification was performed with primers specific to each TRBV and TRBJ gene. MiXCR, applied by TCRdb to the multiplex PCR reads, yields one record per CDR3 protein. The table shows about 30,000 distinct CDR3 sequences, with 40% to 55% occurring only once. This material consisted of PBMCs, taken before or after stereotactic body radiation therapy (not recorded which). These receptors originate from a donor aged 50 or older with non-small cell lung cancer.

In this sample, this clonotype turned up many times. The rearrangement joins TRBV12-3 or TRBV12-4 to TRBJ2-1; D gene uncertain. The CDR3 contains 14 residues. Trimming left V 1 base short and J 3 bases short, with 7 bases between. The CDR3 here is CASSLVTGYNEQFF. CDR3 DNA: TGTGCCAGCAGTTTAGTTACGGGCTACAATGAGCAGTTCTTC.

This clonotype was found once. One junction end disagrees with the germline gene, perhaps due to a read error. The rearrangement uses TRBV19 and TRBJ1-5; D call uncertain. The V gene's germline CDR1 is LNHDA and CDR2 SQIVND (reference sequence). The CDR3 consists of 15 residues. Here the CDR3 reads CTSSMRTTPDQPQHF. The CDR3 coding sequence is TGTACCAGTAGTATGAGGACCACCCCGGATCAGCCCCAGCATTTT.

At least ten counts were recorded for this clonotype. The chain links TRBV2 to TRBJ2-2, with D perhaps matching TRBD1 (6 bases). Trimming removed 8 bases at V and 2 bases at J, with 15 bases between. The CDR3 has 15 residues. Germline loops: CDR1 SNHLY, CDR2 FYNNEI. The DNA for the CDR3 is TGTGCCAGCGGGATGACAGGTGTTAACACCGGGGAGCTGTTTTTT. Its protein is CASGMTGVNTGELFF.

Notes on this clonotype: Compared with germline, one end of the junction differs, possibly owing to a read error. CDR3 DNA sequence: TGTGCCAGCAGTTTGCGGAGCTCTGGGGCCAGCGTCCTGACTTTC. This gives the protein CASSLRSSGASVLTF. This sequence joins TRBV12-3 or TRBV12-4 and TRBJ2-6; TRBD1 is a possible D gene (5 bases). This CDR3 has 15 residues.

This clonotype counts as medium-sized. V is TRBV20-1 and J is TRBJ2-3; D might be TRBD2 (6 bases). V lost 2 bases and J 6 bases, leaving 12 bases between the germline ends. The CDR3 is made up of 13 amino acids. The germline CDR1 and CDR2 sequences are DFQATT and SNEGSKA (reference sequence). CDR3 sequence: CSARRESGDTQYF. The DNA of the CDR3 is TGCAGTGCTAGACGGGAAAGCGGGGATACGCAGTATTTT.

This clonotype has at least ten counts. The genes are TRBV19 and TRBJ2-5; D unresolved. V was shortened by 6 bases and J by 0 bases, with 17 bases between the two germline ends. CDR1 is LNHDA and CDR2 is SQIVND in the germline V gene (reference sequence). This CDR3 is 16 amino acids long. The CDR3 sequence: CASSPGLLYHQETQYF. For the CDR3, the DNA is TGTGCCAGTAGCCCCGGCCTTCTTTACCACCAAGAGACCCAGTACTTC.

This clonotype has just one count. The genes are TRBV6-1 and TRBJ1-2, with 9 bases matching TRBD1. Germline-derived CDR1 and CDR2 are MNHNS and SASEGT. V gave up 5 bases and J gave up 4 bases; unmatched junction bases: 5. This CDR3 is 14 amino acids long. The CDR3 loop is CASSQGQGPYGYTF. The CDR3 nucleotides read TGTGCCAGCAGTCAGGGACAGGGTCCCTATGGCTACACCTTC.

As regards this clonotype: Mismatch with germline at one junction end may stem from a read error. This chain links TRBV5-1 with TRBJ1-2; D might be TRBD1 (5 bases). The germline V gene has CDR1 SGHRS and CDR2 YFSETQ. This CDR3 region has 13 residues. For the CDR3, the DNA is TGCACCAGCAGCTTCTCCGGGACGTATGGCTACACCTTC. Encoded protein: CTSSFSGTYGYTF.

This clonotype has a count of ten or more. The chain links TRBV4-3 to TRBJ2-2, with D tentatively TRBD1 (6 bases). The V and J ends lost 0 bases and 4 bases respectively, with 9 bases between them. Germline V gives CDR1 LGHNA, CDR2 YSLEER. CDR3 size: 15 residues. The CDR3 nucleotides read TGCGCCAGCAGCCAAGACTGGGGGCGCACCGGGGAGCTGTTTTTT. Translating gives CASSQDWGRTGELFF.

In this sample, this clonotype turned up many times. V gene TRBV15 combines with J gene TRBJ2-6; D is unresolved. The germline V gene has CDR1 LNHNV and CDR2 YYDKDF (reference sequence). The CDR3 loop spans 16 amino acids. Trimming shortened V by 1 base and J by 0 bases, and 7 bases separated the two germline ends. The CDR3 here is CATSRAEGSGANVLTF. CDR3 DNA sequence: TGTGCCACCAGCAGAGCTGAAGGCTCTGGGGCCAACGTCCTGACTTTC.